Listed below are T cell receptor beta chains from one sample, sequenced in a study of CD8 T cells in ankylosing spondylitis. Each CDR3 protein gets one entry after TCRdb re-called the 5' RACE reads with MiXCR. The sample consists of 250,000 or so distinct CDR3 sequences, 18% of them appearing once. Sequencing was done on a sample of blood, either unsorted or a sorted T cell fraction (not recorded which). These receptors came from a male donor with ankylosing spondylitis or in good health (not recorded which). Both conserved end residues are part of each CDR3. The order of the fields is CDR3 protein, CDR3 DNA, J gene, clone size, D gene, V gene. The D gene is left open where the match is weak. Clone sizes are given selectively: once, few, many, or a class where the clone is expanded.

CDR3aa: CASSSADTNNYGYTF; CDR3nt: TGTGCCAGCAGTTCAGCGGACACTAACAACTATGGCTACACCTTC; j_gene: TRBJ1-2; abundance: NA; d_gene: NA; v_gene: TRBV27
CDR3aa: CASSQSDSGSGSWNEQFF; CDR3nt: TGCGCCAGCAGCCAAAGCGATTCGGGGAGCGGGAGTTGGAATGAGCAGTTCTTC; j_gene: TRBJ2-1; abundance: NA; d_gene: TRBD2; v_gene: TRBV4-1
CDR3aa: CASSSGRSNQPQHF; CDR3nt: TGTGCCAGCAGCTCGGGGCGTAGCAATCAGCCCCAGCATTTT; j_gene: TRBJ1-5; abundance: NA; d_gene: NA; v_gene: TRBV5-6
CDR3aa: CASSELLAGGTDTQYF; CDR3nt: TGCGCCAGCAGTGAGTTACTAGCGGGAGGCACAGATACGCAGTATTTT; j_gene: TRBJ2-3; abundance: many; d_gene: TRBD2; v_gene: TRBV10-2
CDR3aa: CASSYGQNNEQFF; CDR3nt: TGTGCCAGCAGTTACGGGCAGAACAATGAGCAGTTCTTC; j_gene: TRBJ2-1; abundance: few; d_gene: NA; v_gene: TRBV6-5
CDR3aa: CASSETTGPVEAFF; CDR3nt: TGCGCCAGCAGCGAAACGACGGGACCCGTTGAAGCTTTCTTT; j_gene: TRBJ1-1; abundance: many; d_gene: NA; v_gene: TRBV10-1
CDR3aa: CSASGLAANTGELFF; CDR3nt: TGCAGCGCCTCCGGACTAGCGGCGAACACCGGGGAGCTGTTTTTT; j_gene: TRBJ2-2; abundance: many; d_gene: TRBD2; v_gene: TRBV29-1
CDR3aa: CASSLRTSAKVETQYF; CDR3nt: TGTGCCAGCAGCCTCCGGACTAGCGCCAAGGTCGAGACCCAGTACTTC; j_gene: TRBJ2-5; abundance: NA; d_gene: TRBD2; v_gene: TRBV7-9
CDR3aa: CASSFGGQGIFSYEQYF; CDR3nt: TGTGCCAGCAGCTTTGGGGGACAGGGGATTTTCTCCTACGAGCAGTACTTC; j_gene: TRBJ2-7; abundance: few; d_gene: TRBD1; v_gene: TRBV5-6
CDR3aa: CASNPPSGNSPLHF; CDR3nt: TGTGCCAGCAACCCCCCGTCCGGGAATTCACCCCTCCACTTT; j_gene: TRBJ1-6; abundance: few; d_gene: NA; v_gene: TRBV6-1
CDR3aa: CASNPGGSGANVLTF; CDR3nt: TGCGCCAGCAACCCAGGAGGGTCTGGGGCCAACGTCCTGACTTTC; j_gene: TRBJ2-6; abundance: NA; d_gene: NA; v_gene: TRBV5-1
CDR3aa: CASSPGGLYGYTF; CDR3nt: TGTGCCAGCAGCCCCGGGGGGCTCTATGGCTACACCTTC; j_gene: TRBJ1-2; abundance: few; d_gene: NA; v_gene: TRBV7-9
CDR3aa: CASSLDSGGFYEQYF; CDR3nt: TGCGCCAGCAGCTTGGATTCGGGGGGTTTCTACGAGCAGTACTTC; j_gene: TRBJ2-7; abundance: few; d_gene: TRBD2; v_gene: TRBV5-1
CDR3aa: CASSVIIRCPQPYNEQFF; CDR3nt: TGTGCCAGCAGCGTAATTATCAGGTGCCCCCAACCCTACAATGAGCAGTTCTTC; j_gene: TRBJ2-1; abundance: few; d_gene: NA; v_gene: TRBV9
CDR3aa: CASSTQWGGLVADTQYF; CDR3nt: TGTGCCAGCAGTACACAATGGGGGGGATTAGTAGCAGATACGCAGTATTTT; j_gene: TRBJ2-3; abundance: many; d_gene: TRBD2; v_gene: TRBV27
CDR3aa: CSATPSGGEQYF; CDR3nt: TGCAGCGCAACTCCTAGCGGTGGCGAGCAGTACTTC; j_gene: TRBJ2-7; abundance: NA; d_gene: TRBD2; v_gene: TRBV29-1
CDR3aa: CASSHETGNEQYF; CDR3nt: TGTGCCAGCAGCCACGAGACAGGGAACGAGCAGTACTTC; j_gene: TRBJ2-7; abundance: few; d_gene: TRBD1; v_gene: TRBV4-2
CDR3aa: CASSLGGTSGIWEQYF; CDR3nt: TGCGCCAGCAGCTTGGGGGGGACTAGCGGGATATGGGAGCAGTACTTC; j_gene: TRBJ2-7; abundance: NA; d_gene: TRBD2; v_gene: TRBV5-1
CDR3aa: CACSQDPSGSLREQYF; CDR3nt: TGTGCCTGCAGCCAAGATCCTAGCGGGAGCCTGCGCGAGCAGTACTTC; j_gene: TRBJ2-7; abundance: NA; d_gene: TRBD2; v_gene: TRBV3-1
CDR3aa: CASSLDPGTGFYEQYF; CDR3nt: TGCGCCAGCAGCTTGGACCCCGGGACAGGGTTCTACGAGCAGTACTTC; j_gene: TRBJ2-7; abundance: NA; d_gene: TRBD1; v_gene: TRBV5-1
CDR3aa: CASSPTAGSTDTQYF; CDR3nt: TGTGCCAGTAGTCCAACAGCGGGATCCACAGATACGCAGTATTTT; j_gene: TRBJ2-3; abundance: many; d_gene: TRBD2; v_gene: TRBV19
CDR3aa: CASSYGAGLETQYF; CDR3nt: TGTGCCAGCAGTTACGGGGCAGGGTTGGAGACCCAGTACTTC; j_gene: TRBJ2-5; abundance: few; d_gene: NA; v_gene: TRBV6-2/TRBV6-3
CDR3aa: CASSQVLSGYEQYF; CDR3nt: TGTGCCAGCAGCCAAGTCTTGAGCGGCTACGAGCAGTACTTC; j_gene: TRBJ2-7; abundance: many; d_gene: NA; v_gene: TRBV3-1
CDR3aa: CSAAGHLNTEAFF; CDR3nt: TGCAGTGCGGCGGGACACTTGAACACTGAAGCTTTCTTT; j_gene: TRBJ1-1; abundance: NA; d_gene: NA; v_gene: TRBV20-1
CDR3aa: CASSYSMIQGRETQYF; CDR3nt: TGTGCCAGCAGTTACTCGATGATTCAGGGGAGGGAGACCCAGTACTTC; j_gene: TRBJ2-5; abundance: many; d_gene: NA; v_gene: TRBV6-5
CDR3aa: CASSVGSRENTIYF; CDR3nt: TGTGCCAGCAGCGTAGGAAGTCGGGAGAACACCATATATTTT; j_gene: TRBJ1-3; abundance: NA; d_gene: NA; v_gene: TRBV9
CDR3aa: CASSLATSQETQYF; CDR3nt: TGTGCCAGCAGCTTGGCGACATCCCAAGAGACCCAGTACTTC; j_gene: TRBJ2-5; abundance: NA; d_gene: NA; v_gene: TRBV5-6
CDR3aa: CASTPGVAGGYEQYF; CDR3nt: TGTGCCAGCACCCCGGGGGTAGCGGGAGGGTACGAGCAGTACTTC; j_gene: TRBJ2-7; abundance: few; d_gene: TRBD2; v_gene: TRBV12-3/TRBV12-4
CDR3aa: CASSSASGPYEQYF; CDR3nt: TGTGCCAGCAGTTCAGCGAGTGGGCCCTACGAGCAGTACTTC; j_gene: TRBJ2-7; abundance: NA; d_gene: NA; v_gene: TRBV27
CDR3aa: CASSPQGANNEKLFF; CDR3nt: TGTGCCAGCAGCCCCCAGGGGGCGAATAATGAAAAACTGTTTTTT; j_gene: TRBJ1-4; abundance: NA; d_gene: TRBD1; v_gene: TRBV4-2
CDR3aa: CSVVAPNSGTASYNEQFF; CDR3nt: TGCAGCGTTGTGGCCCCCAACTCCGGGACAGCCTCCTACAATGAGCAGTTCTTC; j_gene: TRBJ2-1; abundance: few; d_gene: TRBD1; v_gene: TRBV29-1
CDR3aa: CASSSPSDRVEFNEQFF; CDR3nt: TGTGCCAGCAGCTCACCATCGGACAGGGTAGAGTTCAATGAGCAGTTCTTC; j_gene: TRBJ2-1; abundance: few; d_gene: TRBD1; v_gene: TRBV11-2
CDR3aa: CASSFPGQGFGYTEAFF; CDR3nt: TGTGCCAGCAGTTTCCCGGGACAGGGTTTTGGGTACACTGAAGCTTTCTTT; j_gene: TRBJ1-1; abundance: few; d_gene: TRBD1; v_gene: TRBV12-3/TRBV12-4
CDR3aa: CASSFGTSTDTQYF; CDR3nt: TGCGCCAGCAGCTTCGGGACTAGCACAGATACGCAGTATTTT; j_gene: TRBJ2-3; abundance: many; d_gene: NA; v_gene: TRBV5-1
CDR3aa: CASSQVVDRTALPQYF; CDR3nt: TGCGCCAGCAGCCAAGTGGTGGACAGGACAGCCTTGCCGCAGTATTTT; j_gene: TRBJ2-3; abundance: many; d_gene: TRBD1; v_gene: TRBV4-1
CDR3aa: CSSGLGDNAYEQYF; CDR3nt: TGTTCTAGTGGTTTGGGAGACAATGCCTACGAGCAGTACTTC; j_gene: TRBJ2-7; abundance: NA; d_gene: NA; v_gene: TRBV12-5
CDR3aa: CASSGTLLNNEQFF; CDR3nt: TGCGCCAGCAGCGGGACCCTACTCAACAATGAGCAGTTCTTC; j_gene: TRBJ2-1; abundance: few; d_gene: NA; v_gene: TRBV4-1
CDR3aa: CATYTWVNGELFF; CDR3nt: TGTGCCACCTATACGTGGGTCAACGGGGAGCTGTTTTTT; j_gene: TRBJ2-2; abundance: NA; d_gene: NA; v_gene: TRBV7-2
CDR3aa: CASSPNRVANTGELFF; CDR3nt: TGCGCCAGCAGCCCAAACAGGGTTGCGAACACCGGGGAGCTGTTTTTT; j_gene: TRBJ2-2; abundance: NA; d_gene: NA; v_gene: TRBV5-1
CDR3aa: CASSPSQASYEQYF; CDR3nt: TGCGCCAGCAGCCCATCACAGGCCTCCTACGAGCAGTACTTC; j_gene: TRBJ2-7; abundance: many; d_gene: NA; v_gene: TRBV4-1
CDR3aa: CASSPPGLMPEQYF; CDR3nt: TGTGCCAGCAGTCCACCGGGACTAATGCCCGAGCAGTACTTC; j_gene: TRBJ2-7; abundance: many; d_gene: TRBD2; v_gene: TRBV12-3/TRBV12-4
CDR3aa: CSATPGTPDSGNTIYF; CDR3nt: TGCAGTGCTACTCCCGGGACCCCGGACTCTGGAAACACCATATATTTT; j_gene: TRBJ1-3; abundance: NA; d_gene: NA; v_gene: TRBV20-1